This T cell receptor (beta chain) derives from a study of T cell responses to AZD1222 COVID-19 vaccine. The V and J ends lost 6 bases and 7 bases respectively, with 6 bases between them. The CDR3 runs 11 residues. The table came from immunoSEQ multiplex PCR; TCRdb's copy has only in-frame clones and leaves some out. The sample has around 26,000 clones; over 75% are singletons. The chain has TRBV12-3 or TRBV12-4 and TRBJ2-2; D call uncertain. This receptor was taken from an adult who received the AZD1222 COVID-19 vaccine. The sequencing used peripheral blood, collected 28 days after the second AZD1222 dose. CDR3 nucleotide sequence: TGTGCCAGCAGCCCCCGCGGGGAGCTGTTTTTT. Its translation: CASSPRGELFF.